The clone carrying this T cell receptor (beta chain) has more than one count but fewer than ten. Its matching antigen is unknown. The sample originates from a study of identical twins. General study points: Zero-insertion analyses could be partly confounded by invariant MAIT and iNKT cells. Excess sharing between twins was weaker in beta out-of-frame sequences. Abundant cord blood beta clonotypes carried fewer insertions; memory repertoires showed none.

TCRdb re-derived calls from the 5' RACE reads in MiXCR, one entry per CDR3 protein. The sample holds about 520,000 distinct CDR3 sequences, roughly 21% seen once. V shed 3 bases and J shed 6 bases, with 9 bases lying between them. There are 13 residues in the CDR3. These records were also assigned to another study, of T cells expressing NK-cell markers. That paper states: For several donors, these clonotypes were likewise the leading ones in the CD3+CD56-NKG2C+ fraction.

This TCR derives from a woman aged 18 to 35 in good health. This chain connects TRBV12-3 or TRBV12-4 to TRBJ1-5; D remains unclear. Sequences were obtained from CD4+ T cells sorted from blood. CDR3 in DNA: TGTGCCAGCAGTTTTGGAGGGATTCAGCCCCAGCATTTT. This encodes CASSFGGIQPQHF.